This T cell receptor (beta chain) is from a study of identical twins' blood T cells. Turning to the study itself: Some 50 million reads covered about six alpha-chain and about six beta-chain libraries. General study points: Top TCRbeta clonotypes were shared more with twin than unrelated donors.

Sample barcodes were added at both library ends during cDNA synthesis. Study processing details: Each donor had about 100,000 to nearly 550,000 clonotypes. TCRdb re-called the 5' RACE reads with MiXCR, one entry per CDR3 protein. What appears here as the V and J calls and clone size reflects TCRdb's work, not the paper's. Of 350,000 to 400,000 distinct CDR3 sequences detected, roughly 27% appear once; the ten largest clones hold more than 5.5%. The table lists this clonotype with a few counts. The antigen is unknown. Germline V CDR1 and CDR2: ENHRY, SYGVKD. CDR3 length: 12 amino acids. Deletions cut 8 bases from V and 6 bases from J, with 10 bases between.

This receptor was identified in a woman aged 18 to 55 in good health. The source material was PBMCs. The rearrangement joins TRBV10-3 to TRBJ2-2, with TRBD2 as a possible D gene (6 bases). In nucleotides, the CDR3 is TGTGCCATCCGTAGGGAGGCCGGGGAGCTGTTTTTT. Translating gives CAIRREAGELFF.